The T cell receptor (beta chain) under discussion was sequenced for a study of blood T cell repertoires in COVID-19. With 5 bases clipped from V and 0 bases from J, the junction kept 7 bases outside the gene matches. This CDR3 has 17 amino acids. CDR1 and CDR2 from the germline V gene are MDHEN and SYDVKM. Authors' methods: Quantification of nucleated cells was approximated via reference gene primer amplification. Assay used: immunoSEQ multiplex PCR; TCRdb lists only in-frame clones, some missing. V, J and clone size are those of that table, while D and trimming were read from the DNA. The data show roughly 33,000 clones, about 93% seen once.

This chain connects TRBV28 to TRBJ1-6; 7 nucleotides align to TRBD1. The sample taken for sequencing was peripheral blood. The receptor was isolated from a human donor in a cohort sampled during active COVID-19. The CDR3 nucleotides read TGTGCCAGCAGTAGCCCGGGACAGAGCTCCTATAATTCACCCCTCCACTTT. Protein sequence: CASSSPGQSSYNSPLHF.